This is a list of T cell receptor beta chains from one sample in a study of blood T cell repertoires in COVID-19. The method was immunoSEQ multiplex PCR; TCRdb's version includes in-frame clones alone and lacks a portion of them. The sample includes more than 65,000 clones, around 86% of them seen just once. Source material: peripheral blood. These receptors came from a man aged 50-59 years with active COVID-19. The CDR3 runs from the conserved cysteine through the conserved F or W. A D gene is named only where the DNA matches it firmly. Clone size is stated in some rows and not others, as once, few, many or a class when expanded.

. . TRBJ2-1 TRBV28 TGTGCCAGCAGTAGAACAGGGATCACTGAGCAGTTCTTC CASSRTGITEQFF
TRBD1 . TRBJ1-2 TRBV5-5 TGTGCCAGCAGTCCGATCGACAGGGGGGGTATCTATGGCTACACCTTC CASSPIDRGGIYGYTF
. . TRBJ1-2 TRBV7-2 TGTGCCAGCAGCTTAGAACCGGGGAACTATGGCTACACCTTC CASSLEPGNYGYTF
. . TRBJ1-1 TRBV9 TGTGCCAGCAGCGTAACAGCAGATCCGAACACTGAAGCTTTCTTT CASSVTADPNTEAFF
. . TRBJ1-2 TRBV6-5 TGTGCCAGCAGTTACTCCGGACAGTTCGGATCTTCTGGCTACACCTTC CASSYSGQFGSSGYTF
TRBD1 . TRBJ1-2 TRBV9 TGTGCCAGCAGCGTATCCGGACAGGGCAACTATGGCTACACCTTC CASSVSGQGNYGYTF
TRBD2 . TRBJ2-1 TRBV11-2 TGTGCCAGCAGCTTAGTATTTGCGCTAGCGGGGACCAATGAGCAGTTCTTC CASSLVFALAGTNEQFF
TRBD1 . TRBJ2-2 TRBV5-6 TGTGCCAGCAGCGCGACAGGGGGTTTCGGGGAGCTGTTTTTT CASSATGGFGELFF
TRBD1 . TRBJ1-1 TRBV13 TGTGCCAGCAGCCAATTCCAGGGGGCGGGCACTGAAGCTTTCTTT CASSQFQGAGTEAFF
TRBD2 . TRBJ2-5 TRBV24-1 TGTGCCACCAGTCCAGGGGCTAGCGGGCAAGAGACCCAGTACTTC CATSPGASGQETQYF
. . TRBJ1-3 TRBV4-3 TGCGCCAGCAGCCAAGGGGACACCGCTGGAAACACCATATATTTT CASSQGDTAGNTIYF
TRBD1 . TRBJ1-2 TRBV28 TGTGCCAGCAGCCGGACGACAGGGGTAGGCTACACCTTC CASSRTTGVGYTF
. . TRBJ1-5 TRBV19 TGTGCCAGTAATAGGAGAGCAAGAGATCAGCCCCAGCATTTT CASNRRARDQPQHF
. . TRBJ1-2 TRBV4-3 TGCGCCAGCAGCCAAAGCAGCAGGGAGGGTAACTATGGCTACACCTTC CASSQSSREGNYGYTF
. . TRBJ1-2 TRBV19 TGTGCCAGTAGCCTCGGGACACACTATGGCTACACCTTC CASSLGTHYGYTF
TRBD1 once TRBJ2-5 TRBV5-1 TGCGCCAGCAGACTACAGGGGGCTGACACCCAGTACTTC CASRLQGADTQYF
. . TRBJ2-1 TRBV27 TGTGCCAGCAGCCCTCCGGCGGATGAGCAGTTCTTC CASSPPADEQFF
TRBD1 few TRBJ2-7 TRBV4-3 TGCGCCAGCAGCCAAGATCGCCCCGACAGGGTTCGACGGTACGAGCAGTACTTC CASSQDRPDRVRRYEQYF
TRBD2 once TRBJ2-7 TRBV5-4 TGTGCCAGCAGCTTAGACGGCGGGGGGCGTTACGAGCAGTACTTC CASSLDGGGRYEQYF
TRBD1 . TRBJ1-1 TRBV10-3 TGTGCCATCAGCCGGGACAGGGCCACTGAAGCTTTCTTT CAISRDRATEAFF
. . TRBJ1-2 TRBV7-2 TGTGCCAGCAGCTTAAGAGGCCTGTATGGCTACACCTTC CASSLRGLYGYTF
TRBD1 . TRBJ1-4 TRBV7-2 TGTGCCAGCAGCCCAGGGGGATCGGGTGAAAAACTGTTTTTT CASSPGGSGEKLFF
TRBD1 . TRBJ1-2 TRBV6-5 TGTGCCAACACCGATACAGGGGGCGGCTATGGCTACACCTTC CANTDTGGGYGYTF
. . TRBJ2-1 TRBV27 TGTGCCAGCAGCTATCCGGGCTCCTACAATGAGCAGTTCTTC CASSYPGSYNEQFF
TRBD1 . TRBJ2-3 TRBV14 TGTGCCAGCAGCCAAGTCGGGTATAGGGACAGGGGTACAGATACGCAGTATTTT CASSQVGYRDRGTDTQYF
. . TRBJ2-5 TRBV7-8 TGTGCCAGCAGCTTAGCTGAGAAGGGAGGCGAGACCCAGTACTTC CASSLAEKGGETQYF
. . TRBJ2-5 TRBV5-1 TGCGCCAGCAGCTTGGTGGCAGGGCCCCAACAAGAGACCCAGTACTTC CASSLVAGPQQETQYF
. . TRBJ2-3 TRBV3-1/TRBV3-2 TGTGCCAGCAGTGTAGCGGATATGCAGTATTTT CASSVADMQYF
. . TRBJ2-6 TRBV5-5 TGTGCCAGCAGCTTAGGTGGCGGCACCTCTGGGGCCAACGTCCTGACTTTC CASSLGGGTSGANVLTF
TRBD2 . TRBJ2-1 TRBV3-1/TRBV3-2 TGTGCCAGCAGCCTAGCGGGGGTACGGTTCTTC CASSLAGVRFF
. once TRBJ1-4 TRBV5-1 TGCGCCAGCAGCGCGGGGGGAGGGCTACAGAATGAAAAACTGTTTTTT CASSAGGGLQNEKLFF
. . TRBJ2-3 TRBV5-1 TGCGCCAGCAGCTTGACAGGGTGGGAAAACACAGATACGCAGTATTTT CASSLTGWENTDTQYF
. . TRBJ1-1 TRBV5-6 TGTGCCAGCAGCTTGGTGAGAGATCAAGCTTTCTTT CASSLVRDQAFF